A single sample is the source of the 24 T cell receptor beta chains below, sequenced in a study of shared clonotypes between healthy human individuals. TCRdb keeps only in-frame clones here, not all; method: immunoSEQ multiplex PCR. The table shows about 800,000 clones, with around 96% occurring only once. The naive CD8 subset, CD45RO-negative cells positively selected for CCR7, excluded terminally differentiated effector memory CD45RA+ cells. Specimen: naive CD8+ T cells sorted from blood. The receptors come from a man aged 30 to 45 in good health.

In the case of this clone: Other DNA sequences in the same sample also yield this CDR3. This chain joins TRBV5-1 and TRBJ2-7; D call uncertain. Germline V CDR1 and CDR2: SGHRS, YFSETQ. The V end was cut by 3 bases, the J end by 2 bases, with 3 bases between. This CDR3 has 11 amino acids. This CDR3 is CASSSPYEQYF. CDR3 bases: TGCGCCAGCAGCTCACCCTACGAGCAGTACTTC. Looking up the rest from reference TRBV5-1 and TRBJ2-7 gives the full variable domain: KAGVTQTPRYLIKTRGQQVTLSCSPISGHRSVSWYQQTPGQGLQFLFEYFSETQRNKGNFPGRFSGRQFSNSRSEMNVSTLELGDSALYLCASSSPYEQYFGPGTRLTVT.

The chain is built from TRBV4-1 and TRBJ2-2; TRBD2 matches at 7 bases. CDR3 length: 18 amino acids. V dropped 5 bases and J dropped 2; count of bases not matched to a gene: 14. Germline V gene sequence: CDR1 MGHRA, CDR2 YSYEKL. In DNA form, the CDR3 reads TGCGCCAGCAGCGGGAAGACGGACGAGCGGGGAAACACCGGGGAGCTGTTTTTT. Translation gives CASSGKTDERGNTGELFF.

The rearrangement links TRBV7-9 to TRBJ1-2; possible D gene TRBD1, 6 bases. Germline V gene sequence: CDR1 SEHNR, CDR2 FQNEAQ (reference sequence). The V end lost 5 bases, the J end lost 2 bases, and 9 bases lay between the germline ends. The CDR3 extends over 13 amino acids. CDR3 sequence reads: CASSRDRNYGYTF. CDR3 bases: TGTGCCAGCAGCCGTGACAGGAACTATGGCTACACCTTC.

This clone was observed a single time. The chain couples TRBV11-2 to TRBJ2-7; D may correspond to TRBD1 or TRBD2 (5 bases each). V was clipped by 5 bases and J by 4 bases, with 27 bases between them. This CDR3 is built from 18 residues. Looked up from germline, CDR1 is SGHAT and CDR2 is FQNNGV. The CDR3 protein is CASSPPGAGHGGIYEQYF. The CDR3 bases are TGTGCCAGCAGCCCACCCGGGGCGGGCCACGGTGGGATATACGAGCAGTACTTC.

This chain uses TRBV11-3 with TRBJ2-2, with 9 bases that match TRBD1. CDR1 SGHNT and CDR2 YENEEA come from the germline V gene. V dropped 2 bases and J dropped 0; count of bases not matched to a gene: 1. This CDR3 has 16 residues. CDR3 nucleotide sequence: TGTGCCAGCAGCTTACACAGGGGGCCGAACACCGGGGAGCTGTTTTTT. Its protein product is CASSLHRGPNTGELFF.

The V call is TRBV19, the J call TRBJ1-1, with 7 bases that match TRBD1. The CDR3 extends over 14 amino acids. V trimming: 7 bases; J trimming: 1 base; junction bases outside the gene matches: 6. Looked up from germline, CDR1 is LNHDA and CDR2 is SQIVND (reference sequence). The DNA of the CDR3 is TGTGCCAGTACCGTGACAGGGACGAACACTGAAGCTTTCTTT. This codes for CASTVTGTNTEAFF.

The chain has TRBV28 and TRBJ2-5; the match to TRBD2 covers 8 bases. The germline V gene has CDR1 MDHEN and CDR2 SYDVKM. CDR3 length: 16 residues. V was clipped by 2 bases and J by 0 bases; unmatched bases: 5. The CDR3 spells CASSLETSAYQETQYF. CDR3 bases: TGTGCCAGCAGTTTAGAGACTAGCGCGTACCAAGAGACCCAGTACTTC.

This chain links TRBV28 with TRBJ2-7; tentatively, D is TRBD1 or TRBD2 (6 bases each). Trimming removed 6 bases from V and 2 bases from J, with 20 bases in between. Germline CDR1 reads MDHEN; CDR2 reads SYDVKM. The CDR3 covers 16 residues. The CDR3 sequence is CASSLASGGHTYEQYF. The CDR3 bases are TGTGCCAGCAGCCTGGCGTCTGGGGGGCACACCTACGAGCAGTACTTC. Variable domain in full (rest from reference TRBV28 and TRBJ2-7): DVKVTQSSRYLVKRTGEKVFLECVQDMDHENMFWYRQDPGLGLRLIYFSYDVKMKEKGDIPEGYSVSREKKERFSLILESASTNQTSMYLCASSLASGGHTYEQYFGPGTRLTVT.

The chain has TRBV1 and TRBJ2-2; TRBD2 is taken as the D call from the table, unchecked against the DNA. TRBV1 is labeled a pseudogene. The CDR3 is 18 residues long. In DNA form, the CDR3 reads TGCACCAGCAGCCAAGGCTCCTCACTAGGAAAGAACACCGGGGAGCTGTTTTTT. Translating it yields CTSSQGSSLGKNTGELFF.

This clone has only one observation. The V and J genes are TRBV28 and TRBJ2-3, with 7 bases lining up with TRBD1. Germline V lookup: CDR1 MDHEN, CDR2 SYDVKM. This CDR3 comprises 17 residues. V was clipped by 3 bases and J by 2 bases; unmatched bases: 11. Here the CDR3 reads CASSFLSNRGYTDTQYF. DNA for the CDR3: TGTGCCAGCAGTTTCCTCTCAAACAGGGGTTACACAGATACGCAGTATTTT.

Comment on this clone: This CDR3 is also generated by other DNA sequences in the sample. This chain's CDR3 is CASSSQGLVDTQYF. CDR3 DNA sequence: TGTGCCAGCAGCTCCCAGGGATTGGTGGATACGCAGTATTTT. This chain links TRBV5-4 with TRBJ2-3; TRBD1 is a possible D gene (5 bases). The germline V gene encodes CDR1 SGHNT and CDR2 YYREEE (reference sequence). CDR3 size: 14 residues. V dropped 3 bases and J dropped 6 bases, with 14 bases sitting between them.

This chain connects TRBV11-2 to TRBJ2-1; TRBD2 matches at 11 bases. Trimming took 5 bases from V and 6 from J; bases not matched to a gene: 6. Germline CDR1 and CDR2: SGHAT and FQNNGV. The CDR3 runs to 15 residues. CDR3 sequence (DNA): TGTGCCAGCAGCCCCACTAGCGGGGGAAGCAATGAGCAGTTCTTC. This gives the protein CASSPTSGGSNEQFF.

The chain employs TRBV28 and TRBJ2-7, with no clear D. Germline V gives CDR1 MDHEN, CDR2 SYDVKM. This CDR3 comprises 15 residues. V gave up 2 bases and J gave up 5 bases, with 16 bases separating them. The CDR3 DNA reads as TGTGCCAGCAGTTTAGGCCTACTGACAAGAGACGAGCAGTACTTC. Its protein product is CASSLGLLTRDEQYF.

The rearrangement joins TRBV14 to TRBJ2-7, with D maybe TRBD2 (5 bases). Trimming removed 4 bases from V and 3 bases from J, with 13 bases in between. There are 14 residues in the CDR3. Per germline, CDR1 SGHDN and CDR2 FVKESK. The CDR3 is CASSPYGGNYEQYF. As DNA, the CDR3 is TGTGCCAGCAGCCCCTATGGAGGAAACTACGAGCAGTACTTC.

The V gene is TRBV7-9, the J gene TRBJ2-4; D not certain. CDR3 size: 15 residues. CDR1 SEHNR and CDR2 FQNEAQ come from the germline V gene (reference sequence). V lost 5 bases and J lost 3, with 14 bases in between. The CDR3 reads CASSPVGLYKNIQYF. The CDR3 bases are TGTGCCAGCAGCCCCGTCGGCCTATACAAAAACATTCAGTACTTC.

The chain links TRBV5-1 to TRBJ1-3; no clear D gene. Looked up from germline, CDR1 is SGHRS and CDR2 is YFSETQ. The CDR3 consists of 16 residues. The V and J ends lost 3 bases and 0 bases respectively, with 13 bases between them. The CDR3 DNA reads TGCGCCAGCAGCTGGAATGGGCAGGACTCTGGAAACACCATATATTTT. This gives the protein CASSWNGQDSGNTIYF.

V usage is TRBV10-3 and J usage is TRBJ2-5, with a weak D call TRBD1 (6 bases). The germline V gene has CDR1 ENHRY and CDR2 SYGVKD. V dropped 0 bases and J dropped 2 bases, with 16 bases sitting between them. This CDR3 has 17 residues. The CDR3 region has the DNA TGTGCCATCAGTGAGTCGGGGGCAAACAGGAAGCAAGAGACCCAGTACTTC. The encoded protein is CAISESGANRKQETQYF.

V usage is TRBV29-1 and J usage is TRBJ2-3; D may correspond to TRBD1 or TRBD2 (5 bases each). The CDR3 sequence is 14 residues long. V was trimmed by 7 bases and J by 1 base, leaving 15 bases between them. Germline V lookup: CDR1 SQVTM, CDR2 ANQGSEA. The CDR3 loop is CSAEGPGRTDTQYF. The CDR3 DNA is TGCAGCGCCGAGGGCCCAGGGCGCACAGATACGCAGTATTTT.

This sequence joins TRBV5-4 and TRBJ2-3; 10 bases are a match to TRBD2. The V gene's germline CDR1 is SGHNT and CDR2 YYREEE (reference sequence). The V and J ends lost 3 bases and 4 bases, in that order; junction bases with no gene match: 8. The CDR3 loop spans 16 amino acids. The CDR3 DNA follows: TGTGCCAGCAGCTCCCCCGGGACTAGCGACCCAGATACGCAGTATTTT. This translates into CASSSPGTSDPDTQYF.

The chain carries TRBV7-9 and TRBJ2-1, with 8 bases fitting TRBD1. This CDR3 comprises 13 residues. Germline CDR1 reads SEHNR; CDR2 reads FQNEAQ (reference sequence). Germline trimming cut 6 bases from V and 5 bases from J; bases unmatched to any gene: 3. Written as DNA, the CDR3 is TGTGCCAGCAGGAAGGGACAGGACAATGAGCAGTTCTTC. Residues: CASRKGQDNEQFF.

J is TRBJ2-3 and V is TRBV6-5; no definite D call. In germline, CDR1 is MNHEY, CDR2 SVGAGI. CDR3 length equals 16 residues. Trimming pared 1 base from V and 2 bases from J, leaving 13 bases between. In nucleotides, the CDR3 is TGTGCCAGCAGTTACTACCATGGCAACCCCACAGATACGCAGTATTTT. Translating gives CASSYYHGNPTDTQYF.

The V and J genes are TRBV27 and TRBJ2-7; D is perhaps TRBD2 (5 bases). Per the germline V gene, CDR1 is MNHEY and CDR2 is SMNVEV (reference sequence). With 5 bases removed from V and 4 bases from J, the gap between germline ends came to 15 bases. The CDR3 consists of 14 residues. For the CDR3, the DNA is TGTGCCAGCAGTCCAGAGGGAGAAAAATACGAGCAGTACTTC. This gives the protein CASSPEGEKYEQYF.

This chain connects TRBV6-1 to TRBJ2-2; TRBD2 is a possible D gene (5 bases). V lost 4 bases and J 7 bases, leaving 19 bases between the germline ends. Germline values: CDR1 MNHNS, CDR2 SASEGT. The CDR3 runs to 16 residues. The CDR3 bases are TGTGCCAGCAGTGTATCCTCGTGGACCGCGGGCGGGGAGCTGTTTTTT. Translation: CASSVSSWTAGGELFF.

The chain has TRBV11-2 and TRBJ2-3; D ambiguous. V shed 5 bases and J shed 2 bases, with 2 bases lying between them. Per germline, CDR1 SGHAT and CDR2 FQNNGV. This CDR3 contains 11 residues. The CDR3 bases are TGTGCCAGCAGCCCCACAGATACGCAGTATTTT. Translation: CASSPTDTQYF.